These 9 T cell receptor beta chains originate from one sample sequenced in a study of T-cell memory formation after mild COVID-19. TCRdb ran MiXCR on the 5' RACE reads and lists one entry per CDR3 protein. The sample yields 350,000 to 400,000 distinct CDR3 sequences, approximately 15% seen once. The sequenced material came from PBMCs or a T cell subset sorted from them (not recorded which). These receptors all stem from a young man who had mild COVID-19 (a few samples of this study predate the infection). Cell type and time point are not known.

The V call is TRBV5-1, the J call TRBJ1-2; D might be TRBD1 (5 bases). This CDR3 comprises 13 residues. Per germline, CDR1 SGHRS and CDR2 YFSETQ. Trimming pared 5 bases from V and 5 bases from J, leaving 13 bases between. The CDR3 sequence: CASRPGQTYGYTF. The CDR3 DNA reads TGCGCCAGCAGACCTGGACAAACATATGGCTACACCTTC. Using reference TRBV5-1 and TRBJ1-2 for the parts outside the CDR3, the full variable domain is KAGVTQTPRYLIKTRGQQVTLSCSPISGHRSVSWYQQTPGQGLQFLFEYFSETQRNKGNFPGRFSGRQFSNSRSEMNVSTLELGDSALYLCASRPGQTYGYTFGSGTRLTVV.

The rearrangement links TRBV28 to TRBJ1-3; tentative D call: TRBD1 (5 bases). In germline, CDR1 is MDHEN, CDR2 SYDVKM. This CDR3 spans 15 amino acids. Trimming removed 1 base from V and 3 bases from J, with 10 bases in between. Written as DNA, the CDR3 is TGTGCCAGCAGTTTATCAGGGACTGGTGGAAACACCATATATTTT. This gives the protein CASSLSGTGGNTIYF.

This clonotype occurred many times. The gene calls are TRBV6-2 or TRBV6-3 and TRBJ2-7; tentatively, D is TRBD1 (5 bases). V was shortened by 5 bases and J by 5 bases, with 13 bases between the two germline ends. Looked up from germline, CDR1 is MNHEY and CDR2 is SVGEGT. The CDR3 extends over 13 amino acids. CDR3 loop: CASSHQGTHEQYV. In nucleotides, the CDR3 is TGTGCCAGCAGTCATCAGGGTACCCACGAGCAGTACGTC.

V and J are TRBV9 and TRBJ2-7, with D perhaps matching TRBD1 or TRBD2 (5 bases each). The CDR3 totals 14 residues. Looked up from germline, CDR1 is SGDLS and CDR2 is YYNGEE. Between the trimmed V and J ends, which lost 4 bases and 2 bases, there was a span of 13 bases. The CDR3 here is CASSWGSNPYEQYF. The CDR3 nucleotides read TGTGCCAGCAGCTGGGGGTCGAATCCCTACGAGCAGTACTTC.

The chain has TRBV4-3 and TRBJ2-1, with 15 bases identical to TRBD2. The V and J ends lost 5 bases and 4 bases, in that order; junction bases with no gene match: 6. This CDR3 has 17 amino acids. Germline assignment: CDR1 LGHNA and CDR2 YSLEER. In DNA form, the CDR3 reads TGCGCCAGCAGCTTGGGACTAGCGGGGGGAGTATACAATGAGCAGTTCTTC. This codes for CASSLGLAGGVYNEQFF.

This chain uses TRBV5-1 with TRBJ1-2; D is unclear. V was cut by 4 bases and J by 4 bases, with 14 bases left in between. The CDR3 runs to 14 residues. The germline V gene has CDR1 SGHRS and CDR2 YFSETQ. This chain's CDR3 is CASSRSESGYGYTF. DNA for the CDR3: TGCGCCAGCAGCCGGTCCGAGTCCGGCTATGGCTACACCTTC.

This sequence joins TRBV24-1 and TRBJ2-1; D ambiguous. CDR1 is KGHDR, CDR2 SFDVKD, per germline. The V and J ends lost 1 base and 10 bases respectively, with 16 bases between them. This CDR3 is built from 15 residues. The CDR3 nucleotides read TGTGCCACCAGTGATTTTGCCCCTACCGTCCACGAGCAGTTCTTC. Protein product: CATSDFAPTVHEQFF.

This clonotype showed up just a few times. The J gene is TRBJ1-2, the V gene TRBV18; 10 bases are shared with TRBD1. The V segment lost 3 bases and the J segment 2 bases; nucleotides outside the gene matches: 3. Germline values: CDR1 KGHSH, CDR2 LQKENI. The CDR3 is made up of 15 amino acids. The CDR3 protein is CASSPTGGENYGYTF. The CDR3 coding sequence is TGTGCCAGCTCACCGACAGGGGGCGAAAACTATGGCTACACCTTC.

This clonotype was seen more than once but under ten times. The chain carries TRBV19 and TRBJ2-7; D perhaps matches TRBD2 (6 bases). Germline V CDR1 and CDR2: LNHDA, SQIVND (reference sequence). CDR3 length: 12 residues. V lost 5 bases, J lost 7 bases, and 12 bases lay in between. CDR3 sequence (DNA): TGTGCCAGTAGTCGCCTTGGGGGGGAGCAGTACTTC. Translation gives CASSRLGGEQYF.